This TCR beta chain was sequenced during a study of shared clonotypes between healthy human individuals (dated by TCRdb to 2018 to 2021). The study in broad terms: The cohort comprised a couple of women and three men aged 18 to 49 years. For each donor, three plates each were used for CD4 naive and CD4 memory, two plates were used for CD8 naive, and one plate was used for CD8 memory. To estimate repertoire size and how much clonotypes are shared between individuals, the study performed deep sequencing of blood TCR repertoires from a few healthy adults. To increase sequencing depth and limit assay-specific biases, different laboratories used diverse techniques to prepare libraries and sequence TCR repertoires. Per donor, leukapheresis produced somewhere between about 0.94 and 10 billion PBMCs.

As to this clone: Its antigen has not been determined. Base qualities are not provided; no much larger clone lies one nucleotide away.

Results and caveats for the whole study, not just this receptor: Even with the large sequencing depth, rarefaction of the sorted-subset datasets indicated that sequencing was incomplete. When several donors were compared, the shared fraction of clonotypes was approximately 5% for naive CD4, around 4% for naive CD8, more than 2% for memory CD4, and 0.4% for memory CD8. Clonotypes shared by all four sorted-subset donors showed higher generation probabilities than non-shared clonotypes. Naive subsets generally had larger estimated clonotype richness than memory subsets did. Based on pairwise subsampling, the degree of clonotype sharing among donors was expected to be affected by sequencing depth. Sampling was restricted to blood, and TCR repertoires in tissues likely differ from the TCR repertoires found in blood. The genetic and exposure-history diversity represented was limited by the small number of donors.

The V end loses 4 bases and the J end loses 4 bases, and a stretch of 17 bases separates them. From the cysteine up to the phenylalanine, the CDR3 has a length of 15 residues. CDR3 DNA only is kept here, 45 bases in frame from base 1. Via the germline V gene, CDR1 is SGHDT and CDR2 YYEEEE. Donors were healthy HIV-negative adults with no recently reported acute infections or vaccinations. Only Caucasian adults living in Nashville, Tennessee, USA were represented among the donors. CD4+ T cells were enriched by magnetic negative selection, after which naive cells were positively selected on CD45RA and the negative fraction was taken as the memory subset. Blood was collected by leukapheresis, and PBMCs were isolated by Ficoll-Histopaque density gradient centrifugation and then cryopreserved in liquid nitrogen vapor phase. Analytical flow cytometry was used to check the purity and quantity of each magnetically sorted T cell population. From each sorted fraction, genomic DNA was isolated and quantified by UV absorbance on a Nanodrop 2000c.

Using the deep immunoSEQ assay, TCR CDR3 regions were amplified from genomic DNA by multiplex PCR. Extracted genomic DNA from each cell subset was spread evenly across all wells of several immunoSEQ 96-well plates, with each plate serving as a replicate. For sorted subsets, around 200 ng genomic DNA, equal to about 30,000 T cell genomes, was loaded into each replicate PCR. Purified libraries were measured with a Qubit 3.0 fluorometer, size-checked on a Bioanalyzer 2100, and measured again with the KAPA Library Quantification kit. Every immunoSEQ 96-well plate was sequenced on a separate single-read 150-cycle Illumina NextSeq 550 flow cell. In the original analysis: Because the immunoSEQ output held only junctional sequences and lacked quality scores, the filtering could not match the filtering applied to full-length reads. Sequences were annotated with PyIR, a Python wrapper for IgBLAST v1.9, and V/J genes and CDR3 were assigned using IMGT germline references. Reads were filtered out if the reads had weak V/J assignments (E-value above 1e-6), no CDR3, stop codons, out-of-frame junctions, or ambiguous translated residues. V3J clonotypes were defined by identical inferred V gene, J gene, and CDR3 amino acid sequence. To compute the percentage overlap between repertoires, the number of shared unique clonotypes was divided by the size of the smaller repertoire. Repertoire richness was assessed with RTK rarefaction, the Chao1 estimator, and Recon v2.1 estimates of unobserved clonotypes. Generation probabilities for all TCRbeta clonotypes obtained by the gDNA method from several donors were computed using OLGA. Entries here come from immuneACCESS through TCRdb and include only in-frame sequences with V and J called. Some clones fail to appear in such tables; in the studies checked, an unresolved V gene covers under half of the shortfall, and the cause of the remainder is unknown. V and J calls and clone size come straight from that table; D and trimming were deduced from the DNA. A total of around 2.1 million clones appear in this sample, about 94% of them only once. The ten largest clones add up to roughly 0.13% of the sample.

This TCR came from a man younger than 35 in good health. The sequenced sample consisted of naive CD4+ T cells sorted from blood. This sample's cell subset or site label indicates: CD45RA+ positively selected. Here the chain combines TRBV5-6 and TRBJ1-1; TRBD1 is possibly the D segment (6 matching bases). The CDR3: CASSPRGGGGTEAFF. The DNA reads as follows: TGTGCCAGCAGCCCCAGGGGAGGGGGAGGCACTGAAGCTTTCTTT. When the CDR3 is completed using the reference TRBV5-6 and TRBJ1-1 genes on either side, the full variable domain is DAGVTQSPTHLIKTRGQQVTLRCSPKSGHDTVSWYQQALGQGPQFIFQYYEEEERQRGNFPDRFSGHQFPNYSSELNVNALLLGDSALYLCASSPRGGGGTEAFFGQGTRLTVV.